Each of the 10 T cell receptor beta chains below was sequenced from the same sample in a study of cytomegalovirus exposure and HLA in healthy donors. Both 60 Vbeta primers and 13 Jbeta primers went into the PCR. Libraries were prepared by immunoSEQ multiplex PCR; TCRdb keeps only in-frame clonotypes and omits some of them. The repertoire holds roughly 66,000 clones, with roughly 74% as singletons. Sequences were obtained from PBMCs. Source of these receptors: a man aged 18 to 29 in good health and CMV-seropositive.

J is TRBJ1-1 and V is TRBV30; 8 bases are shared with TRBD1. In germline, CDR1 is GTSNPN, CDR2 SVGIG (reference sequence). V lost 5 bases, J lost 12 bases, and 5 bases stayed unmatched. The CDR3 extends over 10 amino acids. The CDR3, as DNA: TGTGCCTGGGTGGACAGGGCCCCTTTCTTT. As protein: CAWVDRAPFF.

In this sample, this clone turned up a few times. V usage is TRBV6-1 and J usage is TRBJ1-2, with D possibly TRBD1 on 5 matching bases. Per the germline V gene, CDR1 is MNHNS and CDR2 is SASEGT. Trimming removed 2 bases at V and 9 bases at J, with 19 bases between. The CDR3 is 15 residues long. Here the CDR3 DNA reads TGTGCCAGCAGTGAAATATGGGGGGGGTGGTACAGCTACACCTTC. It specifies CASSEIWGGWYSYTF.

V gene TRBV29-1 combines with J gene TRBJ1-1; no reliable D call. Germline assignment: CDR1 SQVTM and CDR2 ANQGSEA. Trimming took off 4 bases at V and 0 bases at J, with 9 bases between the two ends. The CDR3 runs 13 residues. CDR3 protein: CSVVDTVNTEAFF. Written as DNA, the CDR3 is TGCAGCGTTGTCGATACTGTGAACACTGAAGCTTTCTTT.

The chain combines TRBV7-9 with TRBJ1-2, with 9 bases identical to TRBD1. This CDR3 region has 14 residues. V shed 8 bases, J shed 1 base, and the junction held 5 bases outside the gene matches. Germline loops: CDR1 SEHNR, CDR2 FQNEAQ (reference sequence). The CDR3 DNA reads as TGTGCCAGCGGGACAGGGCCCTTTAACTATGGCTACACCTTC. Protein sequence: CASGTGPFNYGYTF.

The V and J genes are TRBV6-1 and TRBJ1-5; a possible D gene is TRBD1 (6 bases). The CDR3 extends over 15 amino acids. Between the trimmed V and J ends, which lost 0 bases and 7 bases, there was a span of 13 bases. Germline assignment: CDR1 MNHNS and CDR2 SASEGT. The CDR3 sequence: CASSEALPGDQPQHF. The CDR3 DNA sequence: TGTGCCAGCAGTGAAGCGCTTCCAGGGGACCAGCCCCAGCATTTT.

A single count supports this clone. The chain uses TRBV6-4 and TRBJ2-3; D unresolved. Germline V gene data show CDR1 as MRHNA and CDR2 as SNTAGT. The length of the CDR3 is 11 residues. Trimming left V 6 bases short and J 5 bases short, with 6 bases between. The CDR3 DNA follows: TGTGCCAGCAGAGTCGGAGATACGCAGTATTTT. It specifies CASRVGDTQYF.

This chain joins TRBV19 and TRBJ1-5; 8 nucleotides match TRBD1. Per germline, CDR1 LNHDA and CDR2 SQIVND (reference sequence). The junction had 5 bases not matched to a gene; V was cut back by 4 bases and J by 9 bases. CDR3 size: 13 residues. Here the CDR3 reads CASSKQGDRPQHF. The CDR3 nucleotides read TGTGCCAGTAGTAAACAGGGGGATCGGCCCCAGCATTTT.

V usage is TRBV6-6 and J usage is TRBJ2-5, with D perhaps TRBD2 (6 bases). Germline V gene data show CDR1 as MNHNY and CDR2 as SVGAGI (reference sequence). The CDR3 extends over 12 amino acids. The ends were cut back, 7 bases at V and 5 bases at J, with 11 bases in the middle. CDR3 amino acids: CASIGGKETQYF. CDR3 nucleotide sequence: TGTGCCAGCATTGGCGGGAAGGAGACCCAGTACTTC.

V usage is TRBV7-3 and J usage is TRBJ2-5, with a tentative D call TRBD2 (5 bases). In germline, CDR1 is SGHTA, CDR2 FQGTGA. The CDR3 consists of 14 residues. V lost 5 bases to trimming and J lost 6 bases, with 16 bases between them. CDR3 amino acids: CASSLRSSSQTQYF. The CDR3 nucleotides are TGTGCCAGCAGCCTTCGCTCTAGCAGCCAGACCCAGTACTTC. Using reference TRBV7-3 and TRBJ2-5 for the parts outside the CDR3, the full variable domain is GAGVSQTPSNKVTEKGKYVELRCDPISGHTALYWYRQSLGQGPEFLIYFQGTGAADDSGLPNDRFFAVRPEGSVSTLKIQRTERGDSAVYLCASSLRSSSQTQYFGPGTRLLVL.

This sequence joins TRBV2 and TRBJ1-1, with TRBD1 identical over 8 bases. The CDR3 length is 15 residues. V gave up 6 bases and J gave up 0 bases; unmatched junction bases: 6. In germline, CDR1 is SNHLY, CDR2 FYNNEI. CDR3 residues: CASRYQTGVNTEAFF. The CDR3 DNA reads TGTGCCAGCAGGTATCAGACAGGGGTGAACACTGAAGCTTTCTTT.